This entry lists 13 T cell receptor beta chains sequenced from one sample in a study of blood T cell repertoires in COVID-19. The assay was immunoSEQ multiplex PCR, and TCRdb's table has in-frame clones only and misses some. The data contain about 250,000 clones, 84% of them singletons. What was sequenced was peripheral blood. All receptors come from a man aged 50 or older with acute or convalescent COVID-19.

This chain links TRBV28 with TRBJ1-2; 11 bases map to TRBD1. V shed 1 base, J shed 4 bases, and the junction held 2 bases outside the gene matches. Germline values: CDR1 MDHEN, CDR2 SYDVKM. The CDR3 is made up of 15 amino acids. The CDR3 DNA reads as TGTGCCAGCAGTTTATCCGGGACAGGGGGCTATGGCTACACCTTC. Residues: CASSLSGTGGYGYTF.

This clone was detected only once. J is TRBJ1-1 and V is TRBV5-4, with 9 bases that match TRBD1. Trimming cost V 3 bases and J 5 bases; bases outside gene matches: 8. The CDR3 runs 15 residues. The germline gives CDR1 SGHNT, CDR2 YYREEE (reference sequence). The CDR3 loop is CASSYGDRAGTEAFF. DNA for the CDR3: TGTGCCAGCAGCTATGGGGACAGGGCTGGGACTGAAGCTTTCTTT.

This chain uses TRBV5-6 with TRBJ2-7; a weak D match, TRBD1 (6 bases). V lost 3 bases, J lost 3 bases, and 13 bases lay in between. CDR3 length: 14 residues. Germline values: CDR1 SGHDT, CDR2 YYEEEE. CDR3 DNA sequence: TGTGCCAGCAGCTGGGGCAGGGGTCTCTACGAGCAGTACTTC. Translated: CASSWGRGLYEQYF.

The chain recombines TRBV7-8 with TRBJ1-5, with TRBD1 matching 8 bases. J gave up 0 bases and V 5 bases, and 9 bases lay outside the gene matches. Germline loops: CDR1 SGHVS, CDR2 FQNEAQ. The CDR3 length is 17 residues. Here the CDR3 DNA reads TGTGCCAGCAGCGGAGGGACAGGATGGTATAGCAATCAGCCCCAGCATTTT. This translates into CASSGGTGWYSNQPQHF.

This chain connects TRBV5-6 to TRBJ1-1; D is possibly TRBD1 (6 bases). The V gene's germline CDR1 is SGHDT and CDR2 YYEEEE. V shed 2 bases and J shed 5 bases, with 16 bases lying between them. This CDR3 spans 15 amino acids. CDR3 nucleotide sequence: TGTGCCAGCAGCTTTCGAAGGGGTCAGGGGACTGAAGCTTTCTTT. This gives the protein CASSFRRGQGTEAFF.

V gene TRBV4-1 combines with J gene TRBJ1-4, with TRBD1 matching over 9 bases. The germline V gene has CDR1 MGHRA and CDR2 YSYEKL. The V gene end was trimmed by 4 bases and the J gene end by 3 bases; junction bases not matched to a gene: 12. The CDR3 length is 18 residues. The CDR3 bases are TGCGCCAGCAGCCTTGTTGGACAGGGGTTTGGACCTAATGAAAAACTGTTTTTT. Amino acid sequence: CASSLVGQGFGPNEKLFF.

The rearrangement links TRBV10-3 to TRBJ1-1; 7 positions agree with TRBD1. There are 14 residues in the CDR3. The V gene end was trimmed by 5 bases and the J gene end by 1 base; junction bases not matched to a gene: 4. Germline CDR1 is ENHRY and CDR2 is SYGVKD. The CDR3 DNA sequence: TGTGCCATCAGTTTGACAGGGCCGAACACTGAAGCTTTCTTT. Its translation: CAISLTGPNTEAFF.

The V and J genes are TRBV11-2 and TRBJ2-4; perhaps TRBD1 as D (6 bases). CDR1 and CDR2 from the germline V gene are SGHAT and FQNNGV. V lost 4 bases and J lost 2, with 15 bases in between. This CDR3 comprises 16 residues. This CDR3 reads CASSWGGGISKNIQYF. CDR3 DNA sequence: TGTGCCAGCAGCTGGGGTGGGGGCATCTCCAAAAACATTCAGTACTTC.

The V call is TRBV5-1, the J call TRBJ2-7; D perhaps matches TRBD1 (6 bases). The ends were cut back, 5 bases at V and 0 bases at J, with 21 bases in the middle. CDR1 is SGHRS and CDR2 is YFSETQ in the germline V gene. The CDR3 has 17 amino acids. This CDR3 is CASSPRLDSLISYEQYF. The DNA of the CDR3 is TGCGCCAGCAGTCCGCGTTTGGACAGCTTAATCTCCTACGAGCAGTACTTC.

This clone was observed a single time. The chain combines TRBV5-1 with TRBJ2-2; 8 bases fit TRBD2. The CDR3 covers 15 residues. In germline, CDR1 is SGHRS, CDR2 YFSETQ. Trimming cost V 3 bases and J 9 bases; bases outside gene matches: 10. CDR3 amino acids: CASSSSGGADRELFF. CDR3 nucleotide sequence: TGCGCCAGCAGCTCGTCCGGGGGGGCAGACCGGGAGCTGTTTTTT.

This clone showed up just a few times. The junction and the germline gene differ at one end; a read error may be behind it. This rearrangement joins TRBV7-7 to TRBJ2-7; tentative D call: TRBD2 (6 bases). Germline assignment: CDR1 SSHAT and CDR2 FNYEAQ (reference sequence). CDR3 length equals 14 residues. This CDR3 reads CASSLDLGGYEQYF. CDR3 bases: TGTGCTAGCAGCTTAGACCTGGGAGGCTACGAGCAGTACTTC. Variable domain in full (rest from reference TRBV7-7 and TRBJ2-7): GAGVSQSPRYKVTKRGQDVTLRCDPISSHATLYWYQQALGQGPEFLTYFNYEAQPDKSGLPSDRFSAERPEGSISTLTIQRTEQRDSAMYRCASSLDLGGYEQYFGPGTRLTVT.

The chain couples TRBV7-9 to TRBJ1-1; possibly TRBD1 for D (5 bases). The CDR3 totals 19 residues. The ends were cut back, 1 base at V and 4 bases at J, with 25 bases in the middle. The V gene's germline CDR1 is SEHNR and CDR2 FQNEAQ (reference sequence). As DNA, the CDR3 is TGTGCCAGCAGCTTAGAGGGGCTCCGACAGATTAGAGGTCGCACTGAAGCTTTCTTT. Its protein is CASSLEGLRQIRGRTEAFF. The full variable domain, in which reference TRBV7-9 and TRBJ1-1 provide the parts outside the CDR3, is DTGVSQNPRHKITKRGQNVTFRCDPISEHNRLYWYRQTLGQGPEFLTYFQNEAQLEKSRLLSDRFSAERPKGSFSTLEIQRTEQGDSAMYLCASSLEGLRQIRGRTEAFFGQGTRLTVV.

The chain joins TRBV25-1 to TRBJ2-2, with 11 nucleotides matching TRBD2. The germline V gene encodes CDR1 MGHDK and CDR2 SYGVNS. Germline trimming cut 3 bases from V and 1 base from J; bases unmatched to any gene: 4. The length of the CDR3 is 17 residues. The CDR3 DNA reads as TGTGCCAGCAGTGACCAGGGACTAGCGGTGAACACCGGGGAGCTGTTTTTT. It translates to CASSDQGLAVNTGELFF.